This TCR beta chain is from a study of blood T cell repertoires in COVID-19 (dated by TCRdb to 2018 to 2020). At the level of the whole study: Samples from collaborators originated in the United States, Italy and Spain and spanned both the acute and convalescent phases of COVID-19. The material from the prospective study consisted of cDNA or gDNA derived from T cells, B-cell-depleted T cells, or PBMCs. Subjects who had been exposed to COVID-19, were actively infected with it, or had recovered from it provided the deeply sampled blood TCRbeta repertoires that made up the dataset. The repertoires were released in a freely available public database intended as a resource for research on the immune response to SARS-CoV-2. The samples were drawn from two sources: the first 160 participants of the ongoing ImmuneRACE study, and approximately 1,300 subjects contributed by 6 global collaborators. The sample metadata nearly always contained a de-identified subject ID, COVID-19 status, age in years and sex. HLA class I and class II types, where available, came from metadata supplied by the sample provider rather than from assay-based typing. Results and caveats for the whole study, not just this receptor: The amount of clinical and demographic metadata varied by source and participant and was provided uncurated.

TCRbeta CDR3 regions were amplified from genomic DNA using the immunoSEQ Assay, a bias-controlled multiplex PCR. The study's own analysis went as follows. The number of nucleated cells in each sample was estimated by amplification of reference gene primers within the assay. To quantify the absolute abundance of each unique TCRbeta CDR3 rearrangement, sequence reads were collapsed and filtered. For each sample, productive Simpson clonality was calculated as the square root of Simpson's diversity index across productive rearrangements. The immuneACCESS repertoire file appears here via TCRdb, limited to in-frame rearrangements. These files lack a portion of the clones; in checked studies, under half of the deficit traces to unresolved V genes, and the cause of the others is not known. V and J calls and clone size are as listed in that table; D and trimming were resolved from the DNA. This sample gives about 75,000 clones in total; 75% to 85% of them show up just once. The ten largest clones represent less than 5.5% of the sample.

Whole blood was collected in K2EDTA tubes by collaborating institutions according to the institutions' own protocols. Collaborator samples were shipped for TCRbeta analysis as frozen whole blood, isolated PBMCs, or DNA extracted from either sample type. V loses 6 bases, J loses 7 bases, and the germline ends lie 18 bases apart. Taken from cysteine to phenylalanine, the CDR3 has 14 residues. Only CDR3 DNA remains: 42 bases, in frame from the first base. Via the germline V gene, CDR1 is MNHEY and CDR2 SVGAGI. This clone came up a few times. No cognate antigen has been identified for it. One base away there is no much larger clone; base qualities are not given.

The source of this sequence is a woman older than 75 with active or convalescent COVID-19. The chain couples TRBV6-5 to TRBJ2-5; the D gene is possibly TRBD2, with 7 bases matching. Sequenced: peripheral blood. The CDR3 protein is CASSSPWGGRTQYF. The bases read TGTGCCAGCAGCTCCCCTTGGGGGGGGCGGACCCAGTACTTC.